This T cell receptor (beta chain) was observed in a study of T cells in Graves' hyperthyroidism and ophthalmopathy. The V gene's germline CDR1 is DFQATT and CDR2 SNEGSKA (reference sequence). The CDR3 has 14 residues. Points on this clonotype: What it binds is not known. Germline is not matched at one junction end, which may reflect a read error.

Amplified TCR beta CDR3 regions came from RNA transcripts. The HTBI primer set drove a first-round RT-PCR of the TCR CDR3. TCRdb ran MiXCR on the multiplex PCR reads and lists one entry per CDR3 protein. The table has a few hundred thousand distinct CDR3 sequences, more than 45% seen once. Exclusion of patients followed from uncontrolled infection, other autoimmune disease, pregnancy or lactation. For the diagnoses, clinical symptoms, serum thyroxine and TRAb, thyroid ultrasound and orbital computed tomography were used. Study observations and caveats: Prediction of ophthalmopathy progression came a median around 6 months pre-onset.

Source material: peripheral blood or thyroid tissue (not recorded which). The TCR originated in an adult woman with Graves' disease, either hyperthyroidism or ophthalmopathy (not recorded which). This sequence joins TRBV20-1 and TRBJ1-2; tentative D call: TRBD1 (6 bases). Here the CDR3 DNA reads TGCAGTGCTAGAGGCGAAAAGGGGGGGAATGGTTACACCTTC. Residues: CSARGEKGGNGYTF.